This T cell receptor beta chain was obtained from a study of breast tumors, draining lymph nodes, adjacent tissues. TCRdb recomputed calls from the multiplex PCR reads with MiXCR, one row per CDR3 protein. The repertoire holds more than 250,000 distinct CDR3 sequences, with under 35% as singletons. Study conclusions and caveats: Tumor T cell lymph node origin was a supported hypothesis, not proven. The data were judged consistent with most tumor T cells coming from lymph node and expanding in tumor. Tumor repertoires ranked between lymph nodes and nontumor tissue in diversity, with V and J gene preferences. Compared with basal-like, luminal-like tumors shared significantly more repertoire with nontumor tissue.

There are many counts of this clonotype. The antigen is undetermined. Axillary draining lymph nodes of breast cancer patients supplied the node samples. Specimen: axillary lymph node tissue. The receptor was derived from a female donor with breast cancer. Some clones in this sample may be carry-over from other donors' samples.

In nucleotides, the CDR3 is TGCGCCAGCAGCTTGAAGTGGCCCGGGGAGCTGTTTTTT. Translated: CASSLKWPGELFF. The chain has TRBV5-1 and TRBJ2-2; D is ambiguous. CDR1 is SGHRS and CDR2 is YFSETQ in the germline V gene. CDR3 length: 13 amino acids. Deletions cut 1 base from V and 6 bases from J, with 7 bases between.